The present T cell receptor (beta chain) was sequenced within a study of T-cell reconstitution after alpha-beta-depleted transplantation in children. Construction of the TCRbeta library involved unique molecular identifiers. MiXCR was run by TCRdb on the PCR reads, yielding one entry per CDR3 protein. The table has hundreds of thousands of distinct CDR3 sequences, 10% to 15% seen once. Losses at the gene ends were 5 bases for V and 5 bases for J; bases not matched to a gene: 8. This CDR3 has 16 amino acids. Germline V CDR1 and CDR2: SGHTA, FQGNSA. The specimen comprised PBMCs, mostly from graft donor cells, sampled 360 days after TCRalphabeta/CD19-depleted stem cell transplant. The chain recombines TRBV7-2 with TRBJ2-2; TRBD2 matches 10 bases. This clonotype was sampled from a male patient between 10 and 17 years old who had a stem cell transplant for acute myeloid leukemia, so the T cells may come from the graft donor. The CDR3 DNA follows: TGTGCCAGCAGCACTCCTAGCGGGAGAGGTACCGGGGAGCTGTTTTTT. Its translation is CASSTPSGRGTGELFF.